The 30 T cell receptor beta chains below all came from one sample that was sequenced in a study of cytomegalovirus exposure and HLA in healthy donors. Researchers ran the PCR with 60 Vbeta and 13 Jbeta primers. Data came from immunoSEQ multiplex PCR; TCRdb stores just in-frame clones and leaves some out. The sample holds 150,000 to 200,000 clones, approximately 70% seen once. Source material: PBMCs. The receptors shown here come from a human donor in good health.

The V call is TRBV6-4, the J call TRBJ2-3; the match to TRBD2 covers 7 bases. Per germline, CDR1 MRHNA and CDR2 SNTAGT. V lost 0 bases and J lost 0; bases outside the gene matches: 3. This CDR3 region has 16 residues. CDR3 bases: TGTGCCAGCAGTGACTCGGCTAGCGGAAGCACAGATACGCAGTATTTT. The encoded protein is CASSDSASGSTDTQYF.

The rearrangement links TRBV30 to TRBJ1-1, with 8 positions matching TRBD1. The CDR3 length is 13 residues. V gave up 2 bases and J gave up 5 bases; unmatched junction bases: 4. The germline gives CDR1 GTSNPN, CDR2 SVGIG (reference sequence). Here the CDR3 reads CAWSLDRDTEAFF. CDR3 nucleotide sequence: TGTGCCTGGAGTTTGGACAGGGATACTGAAGCTTTCTTT. The full variable domain, completed using reference TRBV30 and TRBJ1-1, is SQTIHQWPATLVQPVGSPLSLECTVEGTSNPNLYWYRQAAGRGLQLLFYSVGIGQISSEVPQNLSASRPQDRQFILSSKKLLLSDSGFYLCAWSLDRDTEAFFGQGTRLTVV.

The CDR3 sequence is CASSQGAMSGDTQYF. The CDR3 DNA is TGTGCCAGCAGCCAAGGGGCCATGTCCGGAGATACGCAGTATTTT. The chain combines TRBV14 with TRBJ2-3; D uncertain. Per the germline V gene, CDR1 is SGHDN and CDR2 is FVKESK. The CDR3 consists of 15 residues. The V gene lost 1 base and the J gene lost 5 bases, with 13 bases spanning the gap.

Comments on this clone: At one boundary the junction diverges from the germline segment, which might be a read error. Other DNA variants within this sample encode the same CDR3. V is TRBV7-6 and J is TRBJ2-1, with D perhaps TRBD1 (7 bases). CDR3 length equals 14 residues. Germline V gene lookup returns CDR1 SGHVS and CDR2 FNYEAQ. The CDR3 reads CASSFDQGGNEQFF. CDR3 sequence (DNA): TGCGCCAGCAGCTTTGATCAGGGGGGCAATGAGCAGTTCTTC.

The chain uses TRBV7-2 and TRBJ2-5, with D perhaps TRBD1 (6 bases). TRBJ2-7 matches the DNA end more closely, so the J call is doubtful. The CDR3 is 15 amino acids. Germline V CDR1 and CDR2: SGHTA, FQGNSA. The CDR3 loop is CASSLIWAGAYEQYF. DNA for the CDR3: TGTGCCAGCAGCTTAATATGGGCAGGGGCCTACGAGCAGTACTTC.

In its sample, this clone was seen once. This chain joins TRBV9 and TRBJ1-2, with 9 bases aligning to TRBD1. The CDR3 covers 16 residues. The germline V gene has CDR1 SGDLS and CDR2 YYNGEE. V lost 3 bases, J lost 1 base, and 7 bases stayed unmatched. CDR3 protein: CASSGDGQGINYGYTF. In DNA form, the CDR3 reads TGTGCCAGCAGCGGTGATGGACAGGGGATTAACTATGGCTACACCTTC.

This sequence joins TRBV5-4 and TRBJ2-7; unclear D gene. Deletions cut 6 bases from V and 5 bases from J, with 12 bases between. This CDR3 is 12 amino acids long. Germline V gives CDR1 SGHNT, CDR2 YYREEE (reference sequence). The DNA of the CDR3 is TGTGCCAGCACCGGTACCCCCCACGAGCAGTACTTC. Its translation is CASTGTPHEQYF.

This clone was seen only a few times. The chain uses TRBV9 and TRBJ2-5; 9 bases align to TRBD2. V shed 0 bases and J 4 bases; nucleotides not matched to a gene: 10. Germline V gene lookup returns CDR1 SGDLS and CDR2 YYNGEE. This CDR3 has 17 amino acids. The CDR3: CASSVAGRGGDGETQYF. CDR3 bases: TGTGCCAGCAGCGTAGCTGGGCGGGGGGGCGATGGAGAGACCCAGTACTTC.

V gene TRBV7-9 combines with J gene TRBJ2-1; D is unclear. Germline loops: CDR1 SEHNR, CDR2 FQNEAQ (reference sequence). This CDR3 is built from 12 residues. V was pared by 1 base and J by 6 bases, with 4 bases between. The DNA of the CDR3 is TGTGCCAGCAGCTTAGGGGCCAATGAGCAGTTCTTC. Translation gives CASSLGANEQFF.

V and J are TRBV4-1 and TRBJ2-2; possible D gene TRBD2, 7 bases. V lost 0 bases and J lost 8, with 19 bases in between. Germline assignment: CDR1 MGHRA and CDR2 YSYEKL. The CDR3 loop spans 17 amino acids. The CDR3 DNA sequence: TGCGCCAGCAGCCAAGAAGGGCCGGGGGGCCTCTCAGGGGAGCTGTTTTTT. Translated, it gives CASSQEGPGGLSGELFF.

The chain joins TRBV5-1 to TRBJ1-1; D is possibly TRBD1 (5 bases). Germline-derived CDR1 and CDR2 are SGHRS and YFSETQ. The CDR3 loop spans 14 amino acids. Trimming removed 4 bases from V and 3 bases from J, with 13 bases in between. In nucleotides, the CDR3 is TGCGCCAGCAGCACCAGGGTGACGGACACTGAAGCTTTCTTT. It encodes CASSTRVTDTEAFF.

The chain couples TRBV7-2 to TRBJ1-1; D is ambiguous. CDR3 length: 15 amino acids. The V gene's germline CDR1 is SGHTA and CDR2 FQGNSA. Trimming took 1 base from V and 0 from J, leaving 9 bases between them. The DNA of the CDR3 is TGTGCCAGCAGCTTAGTGGAGGGTTTGAACACTGAAGCTTTCTTT. Protein sequence: CASSLVEGLNTEAFF.

The V call is TRBV15, the J call TRBJ1-2; no firm D call. Germline-derived CDR1 and CDR2 are LNHNV and YYDKDF (reference sequence). Trimming stripped 0 bases from V and 2 bases from J, with 13 bases between. The CDR3 spans 16 residues. CDR3 sequence reads: CATSRDMGAGNYGYTF. CDR3 sequence (DNA): TGTGCCACCAGCAGAGATATGGGTGCGGGCAACTATGGCTACACCTTC.

The rearrangement uses TRBV9 and TRBJ1-3; D is perhaps TRBD1 (5 bases). The ends were cut back, 0 bases at V and 4 bases at J, with 11 bases in the middle. The CDR3 runs 15 residues. Germline V gene sequence: CDR1 SGDLS, CDR2 YYNGEE. CDR3 region: CASSVGQTLGNTIYF. CDR3 nucleotide sequence: TGTGCCAGCAGCGTAGGACAGACGTTAGGAAACACCATATATTTT.

This clone was seen more than once but under ten times. The chain couples TRBV7-8 to TRBJ2-2, with TRBD2 identical over 8 bases. CDR1 is SGHVS, CDR2 FQNEAQ, per germline. This CDR3 comprises 17 residues. V gave up 3 bases and J gave up 1 base; unmatched junction bases: 7. The CDR3 sequence: CASSFRQGLVNTGELFF. The CDR3 DNA sequence: TGTGCCAGCAGCTTTCGCCAGGGACTAGTGAACACCGGGGAGCTGTTTTTT.

The chain employs TRBV21-1 and TRBJ1-1; the table's D call, TRBD1, was not checked against the DNA. TRBV21-1 is designated a pseudogene. The CDR3 is 14 amino acids. CDR3 DNA: TGTGCCAGCAGCACCTCCCAGGGGAACACTGAAGCTTTCTTT. It is translated as CASSTSQGNTEAFF.

This clone has just a few counts. This sequence joins TRBV6-4 and TRBJ1-6; TRBD1 might be the D (5 bases). Trimming removed 6 bases at V and 7 bases at J, with 13 bases between. This CDR3 spans 14 amino acids. Germline-derived CDR1 and CDR2 are MRHNA and SNTAGT. The CDR3 nucleotides read TGTGCCAGCAGGGACACGAGCCGAAATTCACCCCTCCACTTT. Protein sequence: CASRDTSRNSPLHF.

V gene TRBV6-1 combines with J gene TRBJ1-6, with D hard to call. Per the germline V gene, CDR1 is MNHNS and CDR2 is SASEGT. The CDR3 runs 13 residues. The V end lost 2 bases, the J end lost 8 bases, and 7 bases lay between the germline ends. The CDR3 region is CASSEKPDSPLHF. DNA of the CDR3: TGTGCCAGCAGTGAAAAGCCCGATTCACCCCTCCACTTT.

V and J are TRBV27 and TRBJ2-7, with 8 bases lining up with TRBD1. Germline values: CDR1 MNHEY, CDR2 SMNVEV (reference sequence). Trimming removed 4 bases from V and 5 bases from J; junction bases left unmatched: 4. The CDR3 runs to 13 residues. CDR3: CASSSDRVNEQYF. The CDR3, as DNA: TGTGCCAGCAGTTCGGACAGGGTGAACGAGCAGTACTTC.

The V gene is TRBV10-3, the J gene TRBJ1-2; tentative D call: TRBD1 (6 bases). Deletions cut 2 bases from V and 7 bases from J, with 11 bases between. The germline V gene has CDR1 ENHRY and CDR2 SYGVKD. The CDR3 totals 13 residues. In DNA, the CDR3 is TGTGCCATCAGTGAGCTACAGGGTCGTGGCTACACCTTC. Its translation is CAISELQGRGYTF.

V and J are TRBV4-1 and TRBJ2-1; 7 positions agree with TRBD2. Germline V CDR1 and CDR2: MGHRA, YSYEKL. V gave up 0 bases and J gave up 6 bases; unmatched junction bases: 14. The CDR3 is made up of 18 amino acids. CDR3 protein: CASSQDLVRLAFINEQFF. The CDR3 nucleotides are TGCGCCAGCAGCCAAGACCTAGTTCGACTAGCTTTTATCAATGAGCAGTTCTTC.

The chain has TRBV6-5 and TRBJ1-6; 11 bases align to TRBD1. The CDR3 length is 14 residues. CDR1 is MNHEY and CDR2 is SVGAGI in the germline V gene. V shed 11 bases and J 8 bases; nucleotides not matched to a gene: 8. The CDR3 reads CAVRPGQGDSPLHF. As DNA, the CDR3 is TGTGCCGTCCGACCGGGACAGGGGGATTCACCCCTCCACTTT.

This chain uses TRBV12-5 with TRBJ2-1; 10 bases align to TRBD1. The trim removed 5 bases at V and 1 base at J, leaving 2 bases unmatched. The germline CDR1 and CDR2 sequences are LGHNT and FRNRAP. The CDR3 sequence is 15 residues long. The CDR3: CASGRGQGSYNEQFF. The CDR3 DNA reads as TGTGCTAGTGGTCGGGGACAGGGGTCCTACAATGAGCAGTTCTTC.

This chain joins TRBV7-8 and TRBJ2-5; D gene unclear. V lost 0 bases to trimming and J lost 5 bases, with 7 bases between them. CDR3 length equals 13 residues. CDR1 SGHVS and CDR2 FQNEAQ come from the germline V gene. The CDR3 is CASSLASLETQYF. CDR3 DNA sequence: TGTGCCAGCAGCTTAGCGAGTTTGGAGACCCAGTACTTC.

J is TRBJ2-7 and V is TRBV5-4; 12 positions match TRBD1. Germline assignment: CDR1 SGHNT and CDR2 YYREEE (reference sequence). V was clipped by 0 bases and J by 6 bases; unmatched bases: 7. The CDR3 totals 16 residues. The CDR3 is CASSLDPGQGASEQYF. CDR3 coding DNA: TGTGCCAGCAGCTTGGATCCGGGACAGGGGGCTTCCGAGCAGTACTTC.

This rearrangement joins TRBV2 to TRBJ2-7; 10 nucleotides match TRBD1. J lost 4 bases, V lost 7 bases, and 7 bases had no gene match. CDR3 size: 14 residues. CDR1 and CDR2 from the germline V gene are SNHLY and FYNNEI. The CDR3 sequence is CASKPPGQGYEQYF. The CDR3 coding sequence is TGTGCCAGCAAGCCCCCGGGACAGGGGTACGAGCAGTACTTC.

This clone was seen more than once but under ten times. The chain is built from TRBV10-3 and TRBJ1-1; D gene unclear. V was pared by 11 bases and J by 4 bases, with 14 bases between. The germline V gene encodes CDR1 ENHRY and CDR2 SYGVKD. The CDR3 sequence is 12 residues long. The CDR3 DNA reads as TGTGCCGCCGCAGAGTGGAGCACTGAAGCTTTCTTT. Translated, it gives CAAAEWSTEAFF.

As DNA, the CDR3 is TGTGCCAGCAGCGTGCGCGGGACTAGAGGCTTCAATGAGCAGTTCTTC. It specifies CASSVRGTRGFNEQFF. The V and J genes are TRBV9 and TRBJ2-1; 8 nucleotides line up with TRBD2. Germline lookup yields CDR1 SGDLS and CDR2 YYNGEE. J was trimmed by 6 bases and V by 2 bases; bases with no gene match: 10. The CDR3 covers 16 residues.

The chain combines TRBV10-3 with TRBJ2-7, with 7 bases fitting TRBD1. The germline V gene has CDR1 ENHRY and CDR2 SYGVKD. V was clipped by 6 bases and J by 6 bases; unmatched bases: 5. The CDR3 is 12 residues long. This CDR3 is CAISPGTVEQYF. The CDR3 nucleotides read TGTGCCATCAGCCCCGGGACAGTCGAGCAGTACTTC.

The genes are TRBV7-3 and TRBJ1-1; D remains unclear. Germline CDR1 reads SGHTA; CDR2 reads FQGTGA. The CDR3 is 13 residues long. The V end was cut by 2 bases, the J end by 2 bases, with 6 bases between. The CDR3 reads CASSLLGNTEAFF. The CDR3 DNA follows: TGTGCCAGCAGCTTACTGGGCAACACTGAAGCTTTCTTT.